This T cell receptor beta chain was identified in a study of T cells after yellow fever vaccination. Generation of TCR cDNA used 5'RACE template switching (which added a universal primer site and UMIs). TCRdb reprocessed the 5' RACE reads via MiXCR and lists one record per CDR3 protein. The sample consists of about 350,000 distinct CDR3 sequences, approximately 10% of them appearing once. Trimming left V 8 bases short and J 10 bases short, with 24 bases between. The CDR3 totals 15 residues. Germline V gene data show CDR1 as LNHNV and CDR2 as YYDKDF (reference sequence). Remarks on this clonotype: Its matching antigen is unknown.

Findings and limits, study-wide: At around 95% for CD4 and about 91% for CD8, most primary-vaccination clones showed up again after the booster. FACS-sorted repertoires could contain abundant clonotypes contaminating from the bulk population.

This specimen consisted of PBMCs, obtained on the day of the first yellow fever vaccination. The rearrangement uses TRBV15 and TRBJ2-1; maybe TRBD1 (6 bases). This sequence was found in a man aged 18 to 35 who received the YFV17D yellow fever vaccine. CDR3 coding DNA: TGTGCCACCTCGATGGGGGCCGTGTTGTTTGGGGAGCAGTTCTTC. It codes for CATSMGAVLFGEQFF.